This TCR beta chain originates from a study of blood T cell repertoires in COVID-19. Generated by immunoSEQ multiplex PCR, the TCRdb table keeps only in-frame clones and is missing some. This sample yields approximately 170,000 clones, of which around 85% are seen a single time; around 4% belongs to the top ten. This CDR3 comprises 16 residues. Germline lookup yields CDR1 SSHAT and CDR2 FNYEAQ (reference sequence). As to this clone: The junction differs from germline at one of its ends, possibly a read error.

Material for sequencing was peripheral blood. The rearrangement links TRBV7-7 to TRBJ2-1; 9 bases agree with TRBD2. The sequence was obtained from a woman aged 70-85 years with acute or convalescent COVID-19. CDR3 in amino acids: CASSPIGLASYNEQFF. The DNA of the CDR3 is TGTGCTAGCAGCCCCATTGGACTAGCGTCTTACAATGAGCAGTTCTTC.